A single sample gave rise to the 10 T cell receptor beta chains below, sequenced in a study of regulatory T cells in long-lasting Graves disease. Documented time point: persistent/refractory GD, antithyroid drugs over 5 years with positive TRAb. PBMCs were the source of the RNA used for TCR sequencing. Arm-PCR of CDR3 regions and iRepertoire HTBI primers were the basis on which TCR beta libraries were built. MiXCR, applied by TCRdb to the multiplex PCR reads, yields one record per CDR3 protein. The table records roughly 400,000 distinct CDR3 sequences, roughly a fifth of them present only once. The source was peripheral blood mononuclear cells (PBMCs), collected when the disease was refractory, from a patient treated with antithyroid drugs. These receptor sequences come from a female donor with Graves disease.

This clonotype was seen repeatedly, ten times or more. This chain uses TRBV2 with TRBJ2-6, with 7 bases matching TRBD1. Germline CDR1 SNHLY, CDR2 FYNNEI. The CDR3 is 17 amino acids. After removal of 6 bases from V and 2 bases from J, the junction contained 10 bases not matched to a gene. The CDR3 spells CASSVVSQGAGANVLTF. DNA of the CDR3: TGTGCCAGCAGCGTTGTGAGTCAGGGGGCTGGGGCCAACGTCCTGACTTTC.

This clonotype has at least ten counts. The chain combines TRBV12-3 or TRBV12-4 with TRBJ2-2; 7 bases are a match to TRBD1. V was pared by 5 bases and J by 5 bases, with 8 bases of the junction left unmatched. The CDR3 runs 15 residues. The CDR3 is CASSTTGVRTGELFF. The CDR3 DNA sequence: TGTGCCAGCAGTACTACAGGGGTCCGGACCGGGGAGCTGTTTTTT.

The rearrangement links TRBV9 to TRBJ2-3, with 8 bases fitting TRBD2. The trim removed 0 bases at V and 1 base at J, leaving 1 base unmatched. Germline V CDR1 and CDR2: SGDLS, YYNGEE. This CDR3 has 15 amino acids. As DNA, the CDR3 is TGTGCCAGCAGCGTAGCTAGCGGGCGCACAGATACGCAGTATTTT. This gives the protein CASSVASGRTDTQYF.

This clonotype occurred many times. CDR3 coding DNA: TGCAGTGCTAGGACAGTGTTTGATTCACCCCTCCACTTT. This codes for CSARTVFDSPLHF. The chain has TRBV20-1 and TRBJ1-6, with D tentatively TRBD1 (5 bases). Germline values: CDR1 DFQATT, CDR2 SNEGSKA (reference sequence). V shed 3 bases and J shed 8 bases, with 11 bases lying between them. The CDR3 sequence is 13 residues long.

This clonotype was counted at least ten times. The chain carries TRBV28 and TRBJ2-7; the match to TRBD2 covers 8 bases. The germline V gene has CDR1 MDHEN and CDR2 SYDVKM. Trimming took 5 bases from V and 3 from J; bases not matched to a gene: 6. The CDR3 is 14 residues long. The CDR3 here is CASSKLAEIYEQYF. The CDR3, as DNA: TGTGCCAGCAGTAAACTAGCGGAGATCTACGAGCAGTACTTC.

V gene TRBV15 combines with J gene TRBJ2-7, with 7 nucleotides matching TRBD1. Germline values: CDR1 LNHNV, CDR2 YYDKDF (reference sequence). Trimming took 1 base from V and 4 from J; bases not matched to a gene: 1. This CDR3 has 13 amino acids. In DNA form, the CDR3 reads TGTGCCACCAGCAGAGTACAGGGGTACGAGCAGTACTTC. Protein: CATSRVQGYEQYF. Filled out from reference TRBV15 and TRBJ2-7, the complete variable domain reads DAMVIQNPRYQVTQFGKPVTLSCSQTLNHNVMYWYQQKSSQAPKLLFHYYDKDFNNEADTPDNFQSRRPNTSFCFLDIRSPGLGDTAMYLCATSRVQGYEQYFGPGTRLTVT.

This clonotype was detected ten times or more. This chain uses TRBV30 with TRBJ1-1; D is unresolved. This CDR3 has 13 amino acids. Deletions cut 5 bases from V and 4 bases from J, with 14 bases between. In germline, CDR1 is GTSNPN, CDR2 SVGIG (reference sequence). Here the CDR3 reads CAWSTQRSTEAFF. The CDR3 DNA reads TGTGCCTGGTCGACTCAGAGATCCACTGAAGCTTTCTTT.

This clonotype has at least ten counts. The rearrangement uses TRBV29-1 and TRBJ1-2, with D unresolved. Deletions cut 4 bases from V and 4 bases from J, with 16 bases between. Looked up from germline, CDR1 is SQVTM and CDR2 is ANQGSEA. This CDR3 region has 14 residues. The CDR3 region is CSVVGRREGYGYTF. Here the CDR3 DNA reads TGCAGCGTTGTAGGGCGCCGGGAGGGCTATGGCTACACCTTC.

In its sample, this clonotype was seen a few times. CDR3 sequence reads: CSARDGRETQYF. As DNA, the CDR3 is TGCAGTGCTAGGGACGGACGGGAGACCCAGTACTTC. The rearrangement links TRBV20-1 to TRBJ2-5; D remains ambiguous. The CDR3 is 12 amino acids. V lost 3 bases, J lost 5 bases, and 10 bases lay in between. The V gene's germline CDR1 is DFQATT and CDR2 SNEGSKA (reference sequence).

In regard to this clonotype: Given a much more abundant clone one base away, this may be a read error. The V gene is TRBV12-3 or TRBV12-4, the J gene TRBJ2-4; TRBD2 might be the D (6 bases). The CDR3 length is 15 residues. Trimming took 3 bases from V and 4 from J, leaving 13 bases between them. CDR3 nucleotide sequence: TGTGCCAGCAGTTTCCGGGAGATAGGTAAAAACATTCAGTACTTC. This encodes CASSFREIGKNIQYF.